Following are 26 T cell receptor beta chains from one sample sequenced in a study of blood T cell repertoires in COVID-19. Profiling relied on immunoSEQ multiplex PCR, and the TCRdb table lists in-frame clones only, not all of them. The sample has hundreds of thousands of clones; approximately 86% are singletons. Sequencing was performed on peripheral blood. These receptors came from a woman aged 70-85 years with COVID-19, enrolled during active disease.

J is TRBJ2-3 and V is TRBV5-1; TRBD2 matches at 8 bases. CDR1 and CDR2 from the germline V gene are SGHRS and YFSETQ. After removal of 3 bases from V and 0 bases from J, the junction contained 9 bases not matched to a gene. The CDR3 has 17 amino acids. The CDR3 protein is CASSSGSGGHSTDTQYF. In DNA form, the CDR3 reads TGCGCCAGCAGCTCTGGGTCGGGGGGGCATAGCACAGATACGCAGTATTTT.

V usage is TRBV5-1 and J usage is TRBJ2-5; 7 nucleotides match TRBD1. The CDR3 covers 16 residues. Germline assignment: CDR1 SGHRS and CDR2 YFSETQ. V gave up 1 base and J gave up 1 base; unmatched junction bases: 7. The CDR3 sequence: CASSLRGGPSQETQYF. The DNA of the CDR3 is TGCGCCAGCAGCTTGAGAGGGGGCCCCTCCCAAGAGACCCAGTACTTC.

V and J are TRBV10-1 and TRBJ2-7; TRBD1 matches at 11 bases. V trimming: 4 bases; J trimming: 6 bases; junction bases outside the gene matches: 2. CDR1 is WNHNN, CDR2 SYGVQD, per germline (reference sequence). This CDR3 region has 13 residues. CDR3 nucleotides: TGCGCCAGCAGTGCGGACAGGGGGCGCGAGCAGTACTTC. Translation: CASSADRGREQYF.

The gene calls are TRBV11-2 and TRBJ2-7; possibly TRBD2 for D (5 bases). The germline V and J ends were trimmed by 2 bases and 4 bases, with 12 bases remaining between them. CDR1 and CDR2 from the germline V gene are SGHAT and FQNNGV. This CDR3 spans 14 amino acids. The CDR3 is CASSLRAEGYEQYF. The CDR3 nucleotides are TGTGCCAGCAGCTTAAGGGCCGAGGGTTACGAGCAGTACTTC. Looking up the rest from reference TRBV11-2 and TRBJ2-7 gives the full variable domain: EAGVAQSPRYKIIEKRQSVAFWCNPISGHATLYWYQQILGQGPKLLIQFQNNGVVDDSQLPKDRFSAERLKGVDSTLKIQPAKLEDSAVYLCASSLRAEGYEQYFGPGTRLTVT.

The chain couples TRBV27 to TRBJ2-5; a weak D match, TRBD2 (6 bases). Trimming took off 2 bases at V and 2 bases at J, with 12 bases between the two ends. The CDR3 covers 15 residues. Germline V gene lookup returns CDR1 MNHEY and CDR2 SMNVEV (reference sequence). Here the CDR3 DNA reads TGTGCCAGCAGTTTAACCCTAGCGACTCAAGAGACCCAGTACTTC. It translates to CASSLTLATQETQYF.

J is TRBJ1-1 and V is TRBV5-1, with D unclear. Germline values: CDR1 SGHRS, CDR2 YFSETQ. V was cut by 6 bases and J by 1 base, with 7 bases left in between. The length of the CDR3 is 12 residues. The CDR3 DNA reads TGCGCCAGCACCACGGGGAACACTGAAGCTTTCTTT. Translating gives CASTTGNTEAFF.

This clone was counted only a few times. This chain links TRBV15 with TRBJ2-7; D gene ambiguous. Germline V gene sequence: CDR1 LNHNV, CDR2 YYDKDF (reference sequence). V dropped 0 bases and J dropped 4 bases, with 7 bases sitting between them. This CDR3 is 13 amino acids long. The CDR3 region is CATSRDITYEQYF. In DNA, the CDR3 is TGTGCCACCAGCAGAGACATAACTTACGAGCAGTACTTC.

This chain uses TRBV2 with TRBJ1-3; possibly TRBD1 for D (5 bases). The V gene's germline CDR1 is SNHLY and CDR2 FYNNEI. The CDR3 sequence is 15 residues long. V was cut by 3 bases and J by 3 bases, with 12 bases left in between. CDR3 in amino acids: CASSDIGALGNTIYF. CDR3 coding DNA: TGTGCCAGCAGTGACATAGGGGCGCTTGGAAACACCATATATTTT.

This clone was detected only once. The chain has TRBV25-1 and TRBJ2-3; unclear D gene. Trimming removed 1 base from V and 3 bases from J, with 8 bases in between. Germline V lookup: CDR1 MGHDK, CDR2 SYGVNS. This CDR3 spans 14 amino acids. The CDR3 sequence: CASSESSGTDTQYF. In DNA form, the CDR3 reads TGTGCCAGCAGTGAATCTTCAGGTACAGATACGCAGTATTTT.

This chain links TRBV25-1 with TRBJ2-7; 7 bases are a match to TRBD1. The CDR3 consists of 15 residues. V trimming: 1 base; J trimming: 2 bases; junction bases outside the gene matches: 5. Germline V CDR1 and CDR2: MGHDK, SYGVNS. The CDR3 protein is CASSELGTDTYEQYF. Written as DNA, the CDR3 is TGTGCCAGCAGTGAATTAGGGACAGACACCTACGAGCAGTACTTC.

The rearrangement links TRBV6-5 to TRBJ1-2; D perhaps matches TRBD1 (6 bases). Germline V lookup: CDR1 MNHEY, CDR2 SVGAGI. The CDR3 totals 13 residues. Trimming stripped 2 bases from V and 8 bases from J, with 12 bases between. CDR3 sequence: CASSYARDMGYTF. The DNA of the CDR3 is TGTGCCAGCAGTTACGCTCGGGACATGGGCTACACCTTC.

The V and J genes are TRBV5-1 and TRBJ1-4; D ambiguous. The CDR3 is 16 residues long. CDR1 SGHRS and CDR2 YFSETQ come from the germline V gene. V was trimmed by 3 bases and J by 7 bases, leaving 19 bases between them. CDR3 bases: TGCGCCAGCAGCTCCCGGACGGGAGGAGGGCCTGAAAAACTGTTTTTT. Translation: CASSSRTGGGPEKLFF.

This sequence joins TRBV28 and TRBJ1-1; 9 nucleotides agree with TRBD1. V dropped 8 bases and J dropped 0; count of bases not matched to a gene: 10. CDR3 size: 16 residues. Germline V gene sequence: CDR1 MDHEN, CDR2 SYDVKM. The CDR3 DNA sequence: TGTGCCAGCCTTGGCCGGACAGGGGCCGTGAACACTGAAGCTTTCTTT. It specifies CASLGRTGAVNTEAFF. The full variable domain, with the rest looked up from reference TRBV28 and TRBJ1-1, is DVKVTQSSRYLVKRTGEKVFLECVQDMDHENMFWYRQDPGLGLRLIYFSYDVKMKEKGDIPEGYSVSREKKERFSLILESASTNQTSMYLCASLGRTGAVNTEAFFGQGTRLTVV.

This clone has only a few counts. This chain uses TRBV28 with TRBJ1-6; tentatively, D is TRBD1 (6 bases). Germline V gives CDR1 MDHEN, CDR2 SYDVKM. V shed 6 bases and J shed 6 bases, with 12 bases lying between them. The CDR3 spans 14 residues. CDR3 nucleotide sequence: TGTGCCAGCAGCCTACAGGGCCCTAATTCACCCCTCCACTTT. Translated, it gives CASSLQGPNSPLHF.

This clone was detected only a few times. V and J are TRBV2 and TRBJ2-7, with 9 positions matching TRBD2. J was trimmed by 2 bases and V by 5 bases; bases with no gene match: 7. The CDR3 is 15 residues long. From germline, CDR1 is SNHLY and CDR2 FYNNEI. The CDR3 coding sequence is TGTGCCAGCAGTCCAAGCGGGGGGCTTACCTACGAGCAGTACTTC. It yields the protein CASSPSGGLTYEQYF.

The J gene is TRBJ1-4, the V gene TRBV19, with 7 bases aligning to TRBD1. Trimming took 7 bases from V and 5 from J; bases not matched to a gene: 19. Germline CDR1 and CDR2: LNHDA and SQIVND (reference sequence). The CDR3 loop spans 18 amino acids. DNA for the CDR3: TGTGCCAGTACCACACCTACCGGGACAGCTATGGGGAATGAAAAACTGTTTTTT. This encodes CASTTPTGTAMGNEKLFF.

The chain recombines TRBV28 with TRBJ2-7; no definite D call. V lost 5 bases and J lost 2, with 10 bases in between. The CDR3 has 13 amino acids. CDR1 is MDHEN, CDR2 SYDVKM, per germline. The CDR3 spells CASSPSLTYEQYF. CDR3 sequence (DNA): TGTGCCAGCAGTCCCTCCCTTACCTACGAGCAGTACTTC.

V usage is TRBV24-1 and J usage is TRBJ2-5; no definite D call. Germline V lookup: CDR1 KGHDR, CDR2 SFDVKD. The CDR3 is 14 residues long. Trimming shortened V by 4 bases and J by 2 bases, and 10 bases separated the two germline ends. The CDR3 coding sequence is TGTGCCACCAGTGACCCTTGGGCGCAAGAGACCCAGTACTTC. Encoded protein: CATSDPWAQETQYF.

This chain uses TRBV5-4 with TRBJ1-5; possible D gene TRBD1, 6 bases. This CDR3 is 16 amino acids long. Trimming took 0 bases from V and 1 from J, leaving 11 bases between them. CDR1 and CDR2 from the germline V gene are SGHNT and YYREEE (reference sequence). CDR3 sequence (DNA): TGTGCCAGCAGCTTGGACAGGGAATTGAGCAATCAGCCCCAGCATTTT. Protein: CASSLDRELSNQPQHF.

This rearrangement joins TRBV5-1 to TRBJ2-1; TRBD2 aligns across 7 bases. The CDR3 is made up of 14 amino acids. The germline gives CDR1 SGHRS, CDR2 YFSETQ. The ends lost 2 bases at V and 6 bases at J; junction bases unmatched: 5. The CDR3 spells CASSFSGGSNEQFF. DNA of the CDR3: TGCGCCAGCAGCTTTTCCGGGGGGTCCAATGAGCAGTTCTTC.

The chain uses TRBV6-6 and TRBJ2-7; TRBD1 agrees at 8 bases. From germline, CDR1 is MNHNY and CDR2 SVGAGI (reference sequence). V gave up 7 bases and J gave up 4 bases; unmatched junction bases: 6. This CDR3 contains 13 residues. CDR3 bases: TGTGCCAGCACCGTGACAGGGGATTACGAGCAGTACTTC. Amino acids: CASTVTGDYEQYF.

The chain recombines TRBV5-6 with TRBJ2-3; TRBD1 is a possible D gene (6 bases). This CDR3 has 14 amino acids. V was pared by 1 base and J by 4 bases, with 10 bases between. Germline CDR1 and CDR2: SGHDT and YYEEEE. The CDR3 DNA follows: TGTGCCAGCAGCTTGTTACCAGGGGCAGATACGCAGTATTTT. Translated: CASSLLPGADTQYF.

This chain links TRBV20-1 with TRBJ1-2; unclear D gene. The V and J ends lost 3 bases and 3 bases respectively, with 8 bases between them. Per germline, CDR1 DFQATT and CDR2 SNEGSKA (reference sequence). This CDR3 comprises 12 residues. The CDR3 bases are TGCAGTGCTAGTATTTCAGACTATGGCTACACCTTC. This encodes CSASISDYGYTF.

V is TRBV28 and J is TRBJ2-7, with 7 nucleotides matching TRBD1. Germline V CDR1 and CDR2: MDHEN, SYDVKM. J was trimmed by 4 bases and V by 7 bases; bases with no gene match: 10. CDR3 length equals 14 residues. This CDR3 is CASTINRGFYEQYF. CDR3 nucleotide sequence: TGTGCCAGCACTATAAACAGGGGCTTTTACGAGCAGTACTTC.

The CDR3 protein is CSASRDTYNEQFF. As DNA, the CDR3 is TGCAGTGCTAGTAGGGACACCTACAATGAGCAGTTCTTC. The gene calls are TRBV20-1 and TRBJ2-1, with a weak D call TRBD1 (6 bases). CDR1 DFQATT and CDR2 SNEGSKA come from the germline V gene (reference sequence). The CDR3 contains 13 residues. V dropped 3 bases and J dropped 2 bases, with 8 bases sitting between them.

This clone was observed once. The chain uses TRBV11-2 and TRBJ1-4; TRBD1 matches at 8 bases. Germline loops: CDR1 SGHAT, CDR2 FQNNGV. The V gene end was trimmed by 5 bases and the J gene end by 4 bases; junction bases not matched to a gene: 3. The CDR3 contains 14 residues. The DNA of the CDR3 is TGTGCCAGCAGCGCGACAGGGGTTAATGAAAAACTGTTTTTT. Translated, it gives CASSATGVNEKLFF.